This T cell receptor beta chain appears in the sequencing data of a study of T cells after posttransplantation cyclophosphamide (dated by TCRdb to the mid-2010s). At the level of the whole study: T cell repertoire reconstitution was tracked by TRB sequencing after myeloablative bone marrow transplantation in which posttransplantation cyclophosphamide was used as GVHD prophylaxis. Antigen receptor sequencing was done on samples from roughly 38 PTCy-treated patients and from approximately 17 related bone marrow donors of those patients. Blood from all 35 or so PTCy patients who had 1-year posttransplant specimens underwent TRB sequencing. TRB sequencing was also done on up to about 3 additional blood samples from 2 to 5.2 years after transplant in 3 patients, and on pretransplant blood from a handful of patients. Because TRA and TRB clonality correlated tightly in fewer than 10 samples, the subsequent TCR analyses were limited to TRB only. Public TRB sequences were compared against a database of over 3,000 sequences linked to responses to pathogens, tumor antigens, self-antigens and alloantigens. Results the study describes overall, beyond this receptor: Across more than 40 patients, TRB clonality was highly associated with recipient CMV seropositivity and CMV reactivation, and diversity in PTCy patients was similar to diversity in CNI/methotrexate controls. The TRB repertoires of T cells infiltrating skin or GI tract showed only limited overlap with the TRB repertoires of T cells in blood. Donor-recipient similarity was low at 1-2 months but increased during the first year, and donor CD8+ memory clones often dominated later blood repertoires.

What this sample's treatment or condition label stands for: high-dose cyclophosphamide on days +3 and +4 as single-agent GVHD prophylaxis. PTCy patients received busulfan and fludarabine conditioning, a related or unrelated marrow graft, and cyclophosphamide on days +3 and +4. The PTCy-treated patients were enrolled in a prospective multi-institutional clinical trial. Peripheral blood and bone marrow mononuclear cells were isolated by Ficoll-Hypaque density centrifugation and were cryopreserved. TRB sequencing used genomic DNA with the immunoSEQ assay at survey resolution or the hsTCRB kit. The authors' analysis ran thus. The immunoSEQ software was used for initial read processing, and the LymphoSeq R package was used for repertoire analyses. Clonality was computed as 1 minus normalized Shannon entropy, and a Gini coefficient was also calculated for each TRB dataset. Phenotypes of unsorted samples were inferred by mapping TRB sequences from sorted subsets of the recipient or donor onto the same recipient's unsorted samples. TCRdb provides this immuneACCESS table in a form limited to in-frame rearrangements. Some clones are lacking; in checked studies, under half of them reflect an unresolved V gene, and why the rest are absent is not known. The V and J calls and clone size were taken over from that table, and D and trimming were inferred from the DNA. The table gives over 15,000 clones for this sample, with none occurring only once. 0.54% of the sample goes to the ten largest clones.

The trim is 1 base for V and 3 bases for J, with a gap of 10 bases between the germline ends. CDR1 and CDR2 (SGHTA, FQGNSA) derive from the germline V gene. From its cysteine to its phenylalanine, the CDR3 spans 14 amino acids. The only DNA kept is the CDR3, 42 bases in frame from the first base. This clone has at least ten counts. The antigen it binds to is not known. No clone much larger than this one lies a single base away; base qualities are absent. This material consisted of PBMCs, taken after allogeneic stem cell transplant with posttransplant cyclophosphamide. The rearrangement combines TRBV7-2 with TRBJ2-7; TRBD2 could be the D gene, as 5 bases match. The sequence was obtained from a female patient between 25 and 45 years old who received an allogeneic stem cell transplant from a related donor, was CMV-positive, and had no GVHD. A transplant means some T cells may be of graft donor rather than patient origin. In nucleotides, the sequence is TGTGCCAGCAGCTTAGGGACGGACTTCTACGAGCAGTACTTC. This gives the protein CASSLGTDFYEQYF.